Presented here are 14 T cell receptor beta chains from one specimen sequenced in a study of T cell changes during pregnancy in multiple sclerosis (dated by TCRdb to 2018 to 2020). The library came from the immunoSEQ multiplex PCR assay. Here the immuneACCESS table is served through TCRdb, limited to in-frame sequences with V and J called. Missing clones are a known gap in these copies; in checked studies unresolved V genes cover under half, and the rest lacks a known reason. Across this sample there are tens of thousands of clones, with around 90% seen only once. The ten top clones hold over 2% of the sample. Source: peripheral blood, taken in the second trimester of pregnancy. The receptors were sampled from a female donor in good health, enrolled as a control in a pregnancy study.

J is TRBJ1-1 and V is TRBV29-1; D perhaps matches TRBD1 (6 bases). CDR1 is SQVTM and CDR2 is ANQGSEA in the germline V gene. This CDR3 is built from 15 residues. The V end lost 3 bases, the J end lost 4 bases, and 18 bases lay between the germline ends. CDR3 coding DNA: TGCAGCGTTGATGAAACTACAGGGCTCGGCACTGAAGCTTTCTTT. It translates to CSVDETTGLGTEAFF.

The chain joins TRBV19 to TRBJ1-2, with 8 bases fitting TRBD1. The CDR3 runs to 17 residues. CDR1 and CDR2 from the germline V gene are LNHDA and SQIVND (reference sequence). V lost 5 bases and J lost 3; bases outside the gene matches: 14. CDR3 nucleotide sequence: TGTGCCAGTAGTTCCCGACAGGGGACACACCCCTACTATGGCTACACCTTC. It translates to CASSSRQGTHPYYGYTF.

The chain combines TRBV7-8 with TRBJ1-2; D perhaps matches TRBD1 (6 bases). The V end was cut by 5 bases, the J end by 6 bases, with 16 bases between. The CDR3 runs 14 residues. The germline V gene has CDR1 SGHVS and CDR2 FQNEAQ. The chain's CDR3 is CASSPGRTADGYTF. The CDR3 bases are TGTGCCAGCAGCCCGGGAAGGACAGCCGATGGCTACACCTTC.

CDR3 sequence: CASSIDAGTSTEAFF. The CDR3 DNA reads TGTGCCAGTAGTATAGATGCGGGGACGAGCACTGAAGCTTTCTTT. This sequence joins TRBV19 and TRBJ1-1; TRBD1 might be the D (5 bases). Trimming shortened V by 0 bases and J by 4 bases, and 12 bases separated the two germline ends. The CDR3 consists of 15 residues. Germline-derived CDR1 and CDR2 are LNHDA and SQIVND (reference sequence).

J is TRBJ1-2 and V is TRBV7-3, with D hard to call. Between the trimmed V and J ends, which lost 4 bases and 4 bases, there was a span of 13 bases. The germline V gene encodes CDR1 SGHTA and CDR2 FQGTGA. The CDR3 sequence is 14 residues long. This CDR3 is CASSSHPGPYGYTF. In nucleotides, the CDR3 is TGTGCCAGCAGCTCTCACCCAGGCCCCTATGGCTACACCTTC.

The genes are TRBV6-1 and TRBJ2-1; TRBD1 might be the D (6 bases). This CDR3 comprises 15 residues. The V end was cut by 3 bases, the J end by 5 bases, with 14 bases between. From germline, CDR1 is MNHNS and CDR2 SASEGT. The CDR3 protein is CASSEGDTPNNEQFF. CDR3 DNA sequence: TGTGCCAGCAGTGAGGGGGACACGCCGAACAATGAGCAGTTCTTC.

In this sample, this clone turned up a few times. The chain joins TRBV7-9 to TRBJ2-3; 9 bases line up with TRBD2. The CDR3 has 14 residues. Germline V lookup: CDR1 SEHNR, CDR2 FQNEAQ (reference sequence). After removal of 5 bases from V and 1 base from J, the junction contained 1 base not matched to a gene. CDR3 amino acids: CASSQRGGTDTQYF. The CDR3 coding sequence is TGTGCCAGCAGCCAGCGGGGGGGCACAGATACGCAGTATTTT.

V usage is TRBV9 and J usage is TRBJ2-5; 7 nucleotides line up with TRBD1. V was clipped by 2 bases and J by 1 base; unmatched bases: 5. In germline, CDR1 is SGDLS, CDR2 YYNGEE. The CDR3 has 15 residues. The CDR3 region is CASSVQTGFQETQYF. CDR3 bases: TGTGCCAGCAGCGTCCAGACAGGGTTCCAAGAGACCCAGTACTTC.

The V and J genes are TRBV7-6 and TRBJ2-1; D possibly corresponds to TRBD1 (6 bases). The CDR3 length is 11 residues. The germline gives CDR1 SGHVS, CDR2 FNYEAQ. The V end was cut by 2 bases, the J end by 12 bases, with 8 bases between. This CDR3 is CASSLQGRQFF. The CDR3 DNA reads TGTGCCAGCAGCTTACAGGGGCGGCAGTTCTTC.

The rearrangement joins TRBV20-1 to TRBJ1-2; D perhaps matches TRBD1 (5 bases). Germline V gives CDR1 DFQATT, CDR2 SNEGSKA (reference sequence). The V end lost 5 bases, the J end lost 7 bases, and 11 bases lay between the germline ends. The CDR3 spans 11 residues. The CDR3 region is CSAREGFGYTF. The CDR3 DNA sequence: TGCAGTGCTCGGGAGGGGTTTGGCTACACCTTC.

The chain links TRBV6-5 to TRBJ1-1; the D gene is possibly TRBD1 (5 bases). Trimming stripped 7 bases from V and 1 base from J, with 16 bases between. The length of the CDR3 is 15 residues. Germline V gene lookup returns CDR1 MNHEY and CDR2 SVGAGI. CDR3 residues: CASKSHGQGNTEAFF. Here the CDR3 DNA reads TGTGCCAGCAAATCCCACGGACAAGGGAACACTGAAGCTTTCTTT.

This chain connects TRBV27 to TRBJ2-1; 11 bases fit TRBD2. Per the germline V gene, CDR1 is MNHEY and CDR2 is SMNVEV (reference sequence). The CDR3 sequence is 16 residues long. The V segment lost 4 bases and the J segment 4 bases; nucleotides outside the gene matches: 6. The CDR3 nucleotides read TGTGCCAGCAGTTCCCCGCTAGCGGGGGGTTACAATGAGCAGTTCTTC. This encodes CASSSPLAGGYNEQFF.

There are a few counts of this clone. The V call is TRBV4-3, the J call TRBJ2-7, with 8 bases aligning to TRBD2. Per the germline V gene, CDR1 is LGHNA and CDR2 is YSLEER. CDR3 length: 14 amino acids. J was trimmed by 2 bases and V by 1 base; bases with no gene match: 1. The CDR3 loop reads CASSQAGGPYEQYF. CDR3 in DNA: TGCGCCAGCAGCCAAGCGGGGGGGCCCTACGAGCAGTACTTC.

CDR3 DNA: TGTGCCAGCAGTATCGACCCTGGACAGGGCTATGGCTACACCTTC. Translating gives CASSIDPGQGYGYTF. This rearrangement joins TRBV27 to TRBJ1-2, with 8 nucleotides matching TRBD1. This CDR3 contains 15 residues. Germline loops: CDR1 MNHEY, CDR2 SMNVEV (reference sequence). V gave up 5 bases and J gave up 4 bases; unmatched junction bases: 9.